One sample yielded the 11 T cell receptor beta chains listed below, sequenced in a study of cytomegalovirus exposure and HLA in healthy donors. In the PCR, 60 Vbeta and 13 Jbeta primers were used. Repertoires were generated with immunoSEQ multiplex PCR, while TCRdb's copy carries only in-frame clones and drops some. The table includes under 150,000 clones, 75% to 90% detected once. Sequenced sample: PBMCs. The receptors here all came from a woman aged 30 to 39 in good health and CMV-seropositive.

This chain connects TRBV7-6 to TRBJ1-2; D is uncertain. V lost 1 base and J lost 8, with 11 bases in between. The CDR3 sequence is 13 residues long. Germline-derived CDR1 and CDR2 are SGHVS and FNYEAQ. DNA for the CDR3: TGTGCCAGCAGCTTAGATGTCTGGGAGGGCTACACCTTC. This translates into CASSLDVWEGYTF.

V and J are TRBV28 and TRBJ1-1, with D possibly matching TRBD1 (5 bases). Germline-derived CDR1 and CDR2 are MDHEN and SYDVKM. This CDR3 has 14 residues. V was shortened by 6 bases and J by 1 base, with 12 bases between the two germline ends. CDR3 DNA sequence: TGTGCCAGCAGACGATGGGGCTCGAACACTGAAGCTTTCTTT. This gives the protein CASRRWGSNTEAFF.

This clone was observed a single time. This chain links TRBV5-4 with TRBJ2-7, with 11 bases matching TRBD2. In germline, CDR1 is SGHNT, CDR2 YYREEE (reference sequence). Germline trimming cut 3 bases from V and 3 bases from J; bases unmatched to any gene: 8. This CDR3 has 16 amino acids. The DNA for the CDR3 is TGTGCCAGCAGCTCACCGGGACTAGCGGACTACTACGAGCAGTACTTC. Protein: CASSSPGLADYYEQYF.

The V and J genes are TRBV6-1 and TRBJ1-5; the match to TRBD1 covers 9 bases. The CDR3 length is 15 residues. V lost 10 bases and J lost 4; bases outside the gene matches: 11. Germline CDR1 MNHNS, CDR2 SASEGT. DNA for the CDR3: TGTGCCATCTCCCGGGACAGGGTAAGGAATCAGCCCCAGCATTTT. This translates into CAISRDRVRNQPQHF.

In its sample, this clone was seen once. The chain couples TRBV6-5 to TRBJ1-1, with D possibly matching TRBD1 (6 bases). Germline lookup yields CDR1 MNHEY and CDR2 SVGAGI. The CDR3 loop spans 12 amino acids. Trimming took 6 bases from V and 5 from J, leaving 10 bases between them. The CDR3 region is CASRSGVTEAFF. DNA of the CDR3: TGTGCCAGCAGGTCAGGGGTAACTGAAGCTTTCTTT.

This clone appeared a single time. The V and J genes are TRBV5-4 and TRBJ2-5; 8 nucleotides align to TRBD2. Germline CDR1 and CDR2: SGHNT and YYREEE (reference sequence). After removal of 4 bases from V and 2 bases from J, the junction contained 4 bases not matched to a gene. This CDR3 has 14 residues. The CDR3 nucleotides read TGTGCCAGCAGCCCAGGACTAGCTCAAGAGACCCAGTACTTC. Translation: CASSPGLAQETQYF.

The chain has TRBV30 and TRBJ2-1; tentatively, D is TRBD2 (5 bases). Germline CDR1 GTSNPN, CDR2 SVGIG (reference sequence). The CDR3 contains 16 residues. The V end lost 4 bases, the J end lost 2 bases, and 18 bases lay between the germline ends. CDR3 coding DNA: TGTGCCTGGACCAGACCGAGCGGCATGACCTACAATGAGCAGTTCTTC. Its protein product is CAWTRPSGMTYNEQFF.

The chain has TRBV6-4 and TRBJ2-1; possibly TRBD2 for D (6 bases). CDR1 MRHNA and CDR2 SNTAGT come from the germline V gene. V shed 2 bases and J shed 6 bases, with 17 bases lying between them. The CDR3 has 16 residues. The CDR3 sequence is CASSDEAGRPSNEQFF. The CDR3 region has the DNA TGTGCCAGCAGTGACGAGGCGGGAAGGCCATCCAATGAGCAGTTCTTC.

The rearrangement joins TRBV9 to TRBJ2-5; 14 bases map to TRBD2. Looked up from germline, CDR1 is SGDLS and CDR2 is YYNGEE. The CDR3 has 18 residues. Trimming at V came to 0 bases and at J to 1 base, leaving 5 bases not matched to a gene. The DNA for the CDR3 is TGTGCCAGCAGCGTAGGGACTAGCGGGGGGACCCTCCAAGAGACCCAGTACTTC. It yields the protein CASSVGTSGGTLQETQYF.

The chain joins TRBV29-1 to TRBJ1-1, with D possibly being TRBD1 (6 bases). Deletions cut 7 bases from V and 1 base from J, with 13 bases between. The CDR3 is 13 amino acids. Germline V gives CDR1 SQVTM, CDR2 ANQGSEA. CDR3 DNA sequence: TGCAGCGCCCAGGGGCAGGCGAACACTGAAGCTTTCTTT. Its protein is CSAQGQANTEAFF.

V usage is TRBV5-4 and J usage is TRBJ2-6; 7 positions agree with TRBD1. Germline-derived CDR1 and CDR2 are SGHNT and YYREEE (reference sequence). The CDR3 covers 17 residues. The J segment lost 0 bases and the V segment lost 2 bases, leaving 5 bases of the junction unmatched. The DNA of the CDR3 is TGTGCCAGCAGCTTCGGACAGGCGTTCTCTGGGGCCAACGTCCTGACTTTC. Amino acid sequence: CASSFGQAFSGANVLTF. Full variable domain (outside the CDR3, taken from reference TRBV5-4 and TRBJ2-6): ETGVTQSPTHLIKTRGQQVTLRCSSQSGHNTVSWYQQALGQGPQFIFQYYREEENGRGNFPPRFSGLQFPNYSSELNVNALELDDSALYLCASSFGQAFSGANVLTFGAGSRLTVL.